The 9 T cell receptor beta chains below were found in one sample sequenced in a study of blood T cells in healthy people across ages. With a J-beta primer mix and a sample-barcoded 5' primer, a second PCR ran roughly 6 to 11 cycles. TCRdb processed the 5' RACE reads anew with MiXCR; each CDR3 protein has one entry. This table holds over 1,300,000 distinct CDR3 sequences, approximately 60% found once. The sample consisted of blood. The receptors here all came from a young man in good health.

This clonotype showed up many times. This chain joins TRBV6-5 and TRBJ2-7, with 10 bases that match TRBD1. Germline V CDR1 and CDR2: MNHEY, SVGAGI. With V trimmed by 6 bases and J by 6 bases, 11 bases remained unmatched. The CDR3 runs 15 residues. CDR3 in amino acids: CASRAPGQGIREQYF. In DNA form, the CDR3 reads TGTGCCAGCAGGGCTCCGGGACAGGGGATTCGCGAGCAGTACTTC.

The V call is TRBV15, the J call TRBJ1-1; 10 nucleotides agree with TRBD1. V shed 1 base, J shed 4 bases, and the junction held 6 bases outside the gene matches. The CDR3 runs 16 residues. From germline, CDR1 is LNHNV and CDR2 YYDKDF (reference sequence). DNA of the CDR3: TGTGCCACCAGCAGAGGCGGGACAGGGGTCGTCACTGAAGCTTTCTTT. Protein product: CATSRGGTGVVTEAFF. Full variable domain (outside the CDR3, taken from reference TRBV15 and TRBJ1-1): DAMVIQNPRYQVTQFGKPVTLSCSQTLNHNVMYWYQQKSSQAPKLLFHYYDKDFNNEADTPDNFQSRRPNTSFCFLDIRSPGLGDTAMYLCATSRGGTGVVTEAFFGQGTRLTVV.

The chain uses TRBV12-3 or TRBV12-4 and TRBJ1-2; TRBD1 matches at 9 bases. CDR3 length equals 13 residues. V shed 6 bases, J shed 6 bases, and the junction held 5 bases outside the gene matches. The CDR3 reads CASSTGGANGYTF. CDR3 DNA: TGTGCCAGCAGCACAGGGGGCGCGAATGGCTACACCTTC.

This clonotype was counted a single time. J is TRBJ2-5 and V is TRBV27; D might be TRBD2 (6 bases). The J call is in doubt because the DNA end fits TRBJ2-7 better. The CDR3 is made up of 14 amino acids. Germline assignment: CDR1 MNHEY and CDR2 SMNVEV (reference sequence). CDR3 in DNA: TGTGCCAGCAGTTCAGGAGGGCACACCTACGAGCAGTACTTC. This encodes CASSSGGHTYEQYF.

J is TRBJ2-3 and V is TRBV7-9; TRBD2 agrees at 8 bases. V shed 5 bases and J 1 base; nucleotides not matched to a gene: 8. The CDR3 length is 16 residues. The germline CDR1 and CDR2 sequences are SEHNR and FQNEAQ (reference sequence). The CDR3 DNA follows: TGTGCCAGCAGCCTCCCACGGGAGGGTGGCACAGATACGCAGTATTTT. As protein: CASSLPREGGTDTQYF.

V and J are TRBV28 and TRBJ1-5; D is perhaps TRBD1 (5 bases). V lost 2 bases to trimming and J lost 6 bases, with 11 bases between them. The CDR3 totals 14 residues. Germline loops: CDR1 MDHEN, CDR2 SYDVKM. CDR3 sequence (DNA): TGTGCCAGCAGTTTAAGGGGCTTGGGTCAGCCCCAGCATTTT. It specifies CASSLRGLGQPQHF.

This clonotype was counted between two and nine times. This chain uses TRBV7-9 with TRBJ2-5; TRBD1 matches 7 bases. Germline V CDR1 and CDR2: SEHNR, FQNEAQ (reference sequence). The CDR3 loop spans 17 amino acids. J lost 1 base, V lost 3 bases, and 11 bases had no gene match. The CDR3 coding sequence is TGTGCCAGCAGCTTTTATGGTCGGGGACAGTTCCAAGAGACCCAGTACTTC. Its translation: CASSFYGRGQFQETQYF. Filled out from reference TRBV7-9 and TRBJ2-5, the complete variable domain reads DTGVSQNPRHKITKRGQNVTFRCDPISEHNRLYWYRQTLGQGPEFLTYFQNEAQLEKSRLLSDRFSAERPKGSFSTLEIQRTEQGDSAMYLCASSFYGRGQFQETQYFGPGTRLLVL.

The CDR3 region is CASSVFGGVRGEAFF. In DNA, the CDR3 is TGTGCCAGCAGTGTGTTCGGGGGGGTTCGTGGTGAAGCTTTCTTT. The V gene is TRBV25-1, the J gene TRBJ1-1; tentative D call: TRBD1 (5 bases). This CDR3 has 15 residues. Germline V gene data show CDR1 as MGHDK and CDR2 as SYGVNS. Trimming stripped 4 bases from V and 7 bases from J, with 19 bases between.

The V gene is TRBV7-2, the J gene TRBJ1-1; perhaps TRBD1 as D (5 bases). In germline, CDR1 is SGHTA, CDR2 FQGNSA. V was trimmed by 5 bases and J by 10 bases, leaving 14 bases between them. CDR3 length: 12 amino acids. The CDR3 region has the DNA TGTGCCAGCAGCCAACCGGGCAGGGCAGCTTTCTTT. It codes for CASSQPGRAAFF.